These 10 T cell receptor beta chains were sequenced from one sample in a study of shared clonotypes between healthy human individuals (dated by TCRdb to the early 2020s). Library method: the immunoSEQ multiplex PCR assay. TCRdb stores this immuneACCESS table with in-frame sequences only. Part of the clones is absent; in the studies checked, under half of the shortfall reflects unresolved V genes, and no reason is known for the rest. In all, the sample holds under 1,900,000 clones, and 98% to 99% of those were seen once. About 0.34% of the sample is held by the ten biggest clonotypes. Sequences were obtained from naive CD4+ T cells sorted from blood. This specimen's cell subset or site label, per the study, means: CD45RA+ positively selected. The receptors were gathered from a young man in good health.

The CDR3 nucleotides read TGTGCCAGCAGCTTGGGACTATCGGAGACCCAGTACTTC. As protein: CASSLGLSETQYF. The genes are TRBV5-4 and TRBJ2-5; the D gene is possibly TRBD2 (5 bases). With 0 bases removed from V and 5 bases from J, the gap between germline ends came to 8 bases. This CDR3 comprises 13 residues. Germline CDR1 reads SGHNT; CDR2 reads YYREEE (reference sequence).

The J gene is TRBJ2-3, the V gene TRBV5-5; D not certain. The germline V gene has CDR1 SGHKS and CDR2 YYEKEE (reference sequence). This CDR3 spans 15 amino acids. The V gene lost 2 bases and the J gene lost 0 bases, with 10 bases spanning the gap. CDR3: CASSLLTDSTDTQYF. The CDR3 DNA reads TGTGCCAGCAGCTTACTAACAGATAGCACAGATACGCAGTATTTT.

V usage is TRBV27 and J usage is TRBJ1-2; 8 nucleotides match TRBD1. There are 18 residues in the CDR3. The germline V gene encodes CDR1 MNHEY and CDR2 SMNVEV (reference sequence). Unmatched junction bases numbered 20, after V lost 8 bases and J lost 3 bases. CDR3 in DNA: TGTGCCAGCGGGCTCATAACGACAGGGGCCCCTAGGTACTATGGCTACACCTTC. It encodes CASGLITTGAPRYYGYTF.

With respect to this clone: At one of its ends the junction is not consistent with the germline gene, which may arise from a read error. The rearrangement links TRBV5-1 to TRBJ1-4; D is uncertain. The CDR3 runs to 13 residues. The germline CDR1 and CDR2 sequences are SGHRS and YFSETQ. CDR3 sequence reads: CASSLDRGENLFF. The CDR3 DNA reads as TGCGCCAGCAGCTTGGACCGAGGAGAAAACCTGTTTTTT.

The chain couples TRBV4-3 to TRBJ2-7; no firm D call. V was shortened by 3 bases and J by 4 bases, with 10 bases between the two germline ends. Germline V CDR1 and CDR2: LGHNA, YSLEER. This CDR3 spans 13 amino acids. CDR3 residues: CASSHNFGYEQYF. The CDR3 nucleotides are TGCGCCAGCAGCCATAATTTTGGTTACGAGCAGTACTTC.

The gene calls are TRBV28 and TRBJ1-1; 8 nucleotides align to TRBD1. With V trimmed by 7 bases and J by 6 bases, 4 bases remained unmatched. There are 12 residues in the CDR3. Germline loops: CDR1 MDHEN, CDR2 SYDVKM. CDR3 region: CASTGGWAEAFF. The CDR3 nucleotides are TGTGCCAGCACAGGGGGCTGGGCTGAAGCTTTCTTT.

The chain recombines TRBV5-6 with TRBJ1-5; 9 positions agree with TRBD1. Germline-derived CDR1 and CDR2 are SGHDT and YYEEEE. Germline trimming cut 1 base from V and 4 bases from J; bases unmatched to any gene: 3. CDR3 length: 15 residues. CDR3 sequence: CASSLSGQGNQPQHF. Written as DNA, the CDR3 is TGTGCCAGCAGCTTGTCCGGACAGGGGAATCAGCCCCAGCATTTT.

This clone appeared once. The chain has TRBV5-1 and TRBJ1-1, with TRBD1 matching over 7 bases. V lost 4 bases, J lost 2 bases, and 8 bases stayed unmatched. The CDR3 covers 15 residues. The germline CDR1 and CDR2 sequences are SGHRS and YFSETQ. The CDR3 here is CASSQRGDRNTEAFF. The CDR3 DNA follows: TGCGCCAGCAGCCAGCGGGGGGACAGAAACACTGAAGCTTTCTTT.

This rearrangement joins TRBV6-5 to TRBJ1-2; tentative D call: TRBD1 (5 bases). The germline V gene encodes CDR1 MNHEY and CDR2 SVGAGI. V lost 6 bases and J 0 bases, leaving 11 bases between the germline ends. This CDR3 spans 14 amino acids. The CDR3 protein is CASRRQPSNYGYTF. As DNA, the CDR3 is TGTGCCAGCAGAAGACAGCCGTCTAACTATGGCTACACCTTC.

CDR3 amino acids: CASSLFSPGTDQETQYF. The CDR3 bases are TGCGCCAGCAGCTTGTTTTCTCCCGGGACAGACCAAGAGACCCAGTACTTC. The V and J genes are TRBV5-1 and TRBJ2-5; 7 bases fit TRBD1. Germline CDR1 and CDR2: SGHRS and YFSETQ. V lost 1 base, J lost 0 bases, and 9 bases stayed unmatched. The CDR3 totals 17 residues.